The entry that follows covers one T cell receptor (beta chain) sequence. The data belong to a study of blood T cell repertoires in COVID-19. Study-wide context: T cells, B-cell-depleted T cells, or PBMCs provided the cDNA or gDNA that served as material.

Per the authors' pipeline: Amplification from reference gene primers served as the basis for estimated nucleated cell counts. Assay: immunoSEQ multiplex PCR; the TCRdb copy retains only in-frame clones and omits some. The DNA gave D and trimming, while V, J and clone size come from that table. This table holds roughly 87,000 clones, around 82% found once. Recruited during active infection, patients (from Seattle) were subsequently followed longitudinally. Germline CDR1 is SGDLS and CDR2 is YYNGEE. This CDR3 comprises 14 residues. Trimming at V came to 7 bases and at J to 4 bases, leaving 8 bases not matched to a gene.

The chain uses TRBV9 and TRBJ2-3; 8 bases agree with TRBD2. Sequenced input: peripheral blood. This clonotype was obtained from a woman of 80 years or more with COVID-19, enrolled during active disease. CDR3 loop: CASGGAGGADTQYF. CDR3 coding DNA: TGTGCCAGCGGCGGGGCGGGAGGTGCAGATACGCAGTATTTT.